This T cell receptor beta chain was profiled in a study of T cell repertoires in cytomegalovirus infection. Study information: Indications came from public TCR beta signatures; they pointed to CMV infection and to a matching HLA type.

TCRdb redid the calling of the reads with MiXCR, one entry per CDR3 protein. The data contain some 940,000 distinct CDR3 sequences, 31% of them singletons. Regarding the study as a whole: The ex vivo response showed dominance by HLA-C-restricted CMV-specific TCR beta clonotypes. Summed frequency of shared TCR beta families picked out CMV carriers who also had the relevant HLA.

This clonotype appeared many times. Its antigen remains unknown. The sequencing used cultured CD8+ T cells from PBMCs, collected from culture after CMV antigen stimulation. This TCR was sampled from a human donor in good health (CMV status not recorded). Some clones in this sample may be carry-over from other donors' samples.

As DNA, the CDR3 is TGTGCCAGCAGTCCCGACCCGAACACTGAAGCTTTCTTT. Encoded protein: CASSPDPNTEAFF. The V and J genes are TRBV7-8 and TRBJ1-1, with D unresolved. Germline values: CDR1 SGHVS, CDR2 FQNEAQ. V lost 6 bases and J lost 1, with 9 bases in between. The CDR3 runs to 13 residues.